One and the same sample provided the 2 T cell receptor beta chains below, sequenced in a study of molecular identifiers for immune sequencing clone quantification. Via MiXCR, TCRdb re-called the PCR reads, giving one row per CDR3 protein. There are just under 650,000 distinct CDR3 sequences in the sample; just under 20% occur only once, and about 0.9% lies in the top ten. The specimen was naive CD8+ T cells from blood, with Jurkat cell RNA spiked in. The subset here: FACS-sorted CD8+CD4-CCR7+CD45RA+ naive T cells. The receptors here all came from a human donor in good health. Some libraries in this study had Jurkat cell RNA spiked in.

This clonotype came up many times. The chain carries TRBV28 and TRBJ1-1; no clear D gene. Germline lookup yields CDR1 MDHEN and CDR2 SYDVKM. Trimming stripped 5 bases from V and 3 bases from J, with 10 bases between. The CDR3 is 13 residues long. CDR3 in DNA: TGTGCCAGCAGTCCGAATCCCTACACTGAAGCTTTCTTT. Encoded protein: CASSPNPYTEAFF.

As for this clonotype: A much larger clone lies a single base off, so this may be a read error. The rearrangement uses TRBV6-5 and TRBJ2-1; D unresolved. This CDR3 is built from 17 residues. Germline CDR1 and CDR2: MNHEY and SVGAGI. V lost 0 bases, J lost 9 bases, and 21 bases lay in between. DNA of the CDR3: TGTGCCAGCAGTTACTCGATGGGAAGACCCCGATATCGTGAGCAGTTCTTC. It translates to CASSYSMGRPRYREQFF.